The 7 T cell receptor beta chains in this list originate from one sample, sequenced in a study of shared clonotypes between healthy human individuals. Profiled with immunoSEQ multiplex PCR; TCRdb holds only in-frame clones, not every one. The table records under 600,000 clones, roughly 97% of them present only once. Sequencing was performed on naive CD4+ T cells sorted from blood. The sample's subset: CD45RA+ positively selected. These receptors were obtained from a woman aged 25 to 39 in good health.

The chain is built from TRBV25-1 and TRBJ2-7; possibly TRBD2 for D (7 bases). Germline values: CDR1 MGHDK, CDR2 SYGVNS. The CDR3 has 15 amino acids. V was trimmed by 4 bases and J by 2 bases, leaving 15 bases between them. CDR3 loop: CASSGNREGAYEQYF. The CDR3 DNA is TGTGCCAGCAGTGGGAACAGGGAGGGGGCCTACGAGCAGTACTTC.

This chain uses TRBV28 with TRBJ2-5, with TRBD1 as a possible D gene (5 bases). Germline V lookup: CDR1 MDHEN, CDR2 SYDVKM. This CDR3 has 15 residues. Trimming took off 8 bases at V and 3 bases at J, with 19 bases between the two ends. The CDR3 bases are TGTGCCAGCCGAGTTCGGGCAGGGCGGAAAGAGACCCAGTACTTC. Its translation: CASRVRAGRKETQYF.

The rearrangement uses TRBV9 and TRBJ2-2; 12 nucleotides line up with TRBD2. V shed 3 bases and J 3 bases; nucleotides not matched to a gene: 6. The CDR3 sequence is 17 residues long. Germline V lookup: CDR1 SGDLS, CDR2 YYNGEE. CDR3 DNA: TGTGCCAGCAGCGCCCTAGCGGGAGGGCCCGACACCGGGGAGCTGTTTTTT. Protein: CASSALAGGPDTGELFF.

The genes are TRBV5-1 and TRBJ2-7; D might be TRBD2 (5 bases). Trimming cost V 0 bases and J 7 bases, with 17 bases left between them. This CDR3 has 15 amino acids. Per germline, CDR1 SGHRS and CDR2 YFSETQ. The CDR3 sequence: CASSLASGRPGEQYF. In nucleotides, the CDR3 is TGCGCCAGCAGCTTGGCCTCTGGCAGGCCGGGGGAGCAGTACTTC. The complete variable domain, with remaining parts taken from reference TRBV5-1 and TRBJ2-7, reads KAGVTQTPRYLIKTRGQQVTLSCSPISGHRSVSWYQQTPGQGLQFLFEYFSETQRNKGNFPGRFSGRQFSNSRSEMNVSTLELGDSALYLCASSLASGRPGEQYFGPGTRLTVT.

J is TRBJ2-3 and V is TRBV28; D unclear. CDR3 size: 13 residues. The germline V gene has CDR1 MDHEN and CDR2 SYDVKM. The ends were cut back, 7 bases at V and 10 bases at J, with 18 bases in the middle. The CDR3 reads CASILKHLLPQYF. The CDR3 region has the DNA TGTGCCAGCATTTTGAAACATCTTCTTCCGCAGTATTTT.

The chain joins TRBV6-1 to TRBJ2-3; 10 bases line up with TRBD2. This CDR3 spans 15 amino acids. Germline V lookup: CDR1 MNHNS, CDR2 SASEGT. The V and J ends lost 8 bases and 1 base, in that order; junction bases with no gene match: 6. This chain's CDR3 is CASRLGLAGTDTQYF. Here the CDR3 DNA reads TGTGCCAGCCGTCTCGGACTAGCGGGCACAGATACGCAGTATTTT.

The CDR3 is CASSPQRDTEAFF. In nucleotides, the CDR3 is TGTGCCAGCAGCCCCCAAAGAGACACTGAAGCTTTCTTT. The genes are TRBV7-3 and TRBJ1-1; D is undetermined. Per germline, CDR1 SGHTA and CDR2 FQGTGA. There are 13 residues in the CDR3. V was pared by 5 bases and J by 3 bases, with 10 bases between. The entire variable domain, with the rest obtained from reference TRBV7-3 and TRBJ1-1, is as follows: GAGVSQTPSNKVTEKGKYVELRCDPISGHTALYWYRQSLGQGPEFLIYFQGTGAADDSGLPNDRFFAVRPEGSVSTLKIQRTERGDSAVYLCASSPQRDTEAFFGQGTRLTVV.